This T cell receptor (beta chain) was identified during a study of OX40 agonist ivuxolimab in advanced cancers. Study findings and constraints: Clonal expansion was seen in CD4+ and CD8+ blood T cells by week 6 at 0.1 to 3.0 mg/kg. Compared with CD4+, CD8+ T cells on average had more expanded clones.

The CDR3 contains 17 residues. The trim removed 6 bases at V and 0 bases at J, leaving 3 bases unmatched. CDR1 and CDR2 (germline): MDHEN, SYDVKM. Some clones are missing from TCRdb's copy, which holds only in-frame ones; the method was immunoSEQ multiplex PCR. The sample shows approximately 130,000 clones, 85% to 95% of them seen only once. Details on this clone: Its target is unknown.

Autoimmune disease history or systemic immunosuppression led to patient exclusion. The TCR comes from an adult with an advanced solid tumor such as melanoma, head and neck, liver or kidney cancer. The sample consisted of CD4+ or CD8+ T cells sorted from blood, taken in a trial of the OX40 agonist ivuxolimab. The chain recombines TRBV28 with TRBJ2-1, with 15 bases lining up with TRBD2. In DNA, the CDR3 is TGTGCCAGCAGGGGACTAGCGGGAGGTTTCTCCTACAATGAGCAGTTCTTC. This encodes CASRGLAGGFSYNEQFF.